This entry features one T cell receptor (beta chain) sequence. Naive CD8 cells were CD45RO-negative, positively selected for CCR7, excluding terminally differentiated effector memory CD45RA+ cells. Recent acute infections and vaccinations were absent in the healthy HIV-negative adult donors. This sample stems from a study of shared clonotypes between healthy human individuals. This CDR3 contains 15 residues. With V trimmed by 5 bases and J by 6 bases, 10 bases remained unmatched. CDR1 and CDR2 (germline): LNHNV, YYDKDF (reference sequence). Assay execution proceeded at the deep level. Repertoires were generated with immunoSEQ multiplex PCR, while TCRdb's copy carries only in-frame clones and drops some. This sample has roughly 2,000,000 clones, with 80% to 95% found just once.

The source of this sequence is a young man in good health. Some clones in this sample may be carry-over from other donors' samples. The chain is built from TRBV15 and TRBJ2-7; 10 bases map to TRBD1. The sequenced material came from naive CD8+ T cells from PBMCs. The CDR3 loop is CATSPGTGEVPEQYF. CDR3 nucleotides: TGTGCCACCAGCCCCGGGACAGGGGAAGTTCCCGAGCAGTACTTC.